The present T cell receptor beta chain was sequenced within a study of T-cell reconstitution after alpha-beta-depleted transplantation in children. This clonotype was observed many times. The antigen remains unidentified. Study-wide findings and caveats: Two months or so post-transplant, alpha-beta T cells reportedly derived from several hundred expanded graft clones.

The TCRbeta library was prepared with unique molecular identifiers. TCRdb re-derived calls from the PCR reads in MiXCR, one entry per CDR3 protein. The sample holds hundreds of thousands of distinct CDR3 sequences, approximately 11% seen once. The CDR3 loop spans 13 amino acids. The J segment lost 5 bases and the V segment lost 6 bases, leaving 4 bases of the junction unmatched. Germline V lookup: CDR1 MNHEY, CDR2 SMNVEV (reference sequence). This specimen consisted of PBMCs, obtained before TCRalphabeta/CD19-depleted stem cell transplant. The V gene is TRBV27, the J gene TRBJ2-1; TRBD1 matches 7 bases. This TCR was sampled from a child younger than two with acute myeloid leukemia, due to receive a stem cell transplant. The DNA of the CDR3 is TGTGCCAGCAGCCATGGGACAGACAATGAGCAGTTCTTC. Protein: CASSHGTDNEQFF.